This T cell receptor beta chain was captured in a study of OX40 agonist ivuxolimab in advanced cancers. Across the study: Prior checkpoint blockade (anti-PD-1, anti-PD-L1 or anti-CTLA-4) was permitted; approximately 44% had it. Two cutaneous melanoma patients and one hepatocellular carcinoma patient, three in all, had partial responses. Findings of the study overall: A proportion of nonresponders additionally exhibited low normalized T-cell clonal expansion.

With regard to this clone: What it binds is unknown.

In germline, CDR1 is SGHDN, CDR2 FVKESK. V lost 0 bases, J lost 4 bases, and 7 bases lay in between. This CDR3 has 15 residues. Clones were sequenced by immunoSEQ multiplex PCR, and TCRdb holds only the in-frame ones, with some missing. The table lists 70,000 to 95,000 clones, 70% to 90% of them singletons, with 1.9% in the top ten. This clonotype was obtained from an adult with an advanced solid tumor such as melanoma, head and neck, liver or kidney cancer. The source material was CD4+ or CD8+ T cells sorted from blood, sampled in a trial of the OX40 agonist ivuxolimab. The rearrangement uses TRBV14 and TRBJ1-6; D ambiguous. The CDR3 loop is CASSQDPGYNSPLHF. The CDR3 DNA is TGTGCCAGCAGCCAAGACCCGGGTTATAATTCACCCCTCCACTTT.